The clone carrying this T cell receptor (beta chain) occurred a few times. The CDR3 is 18 residues long. Germline CDR1 is SGHRS and CDR2 is YFSETQ. Trimming took off 2 bases at V and 4 bases at J, with 25 bases between the two ends. One entry per CDR3 protein results from TCRdb running MiXCR on the RT-PCR reads. The data hold roughly 150,000 distinct CDR3 sequences, with about 24% observed a single time. The sample is drawn from a study of patients and donors after allogeneic stem cell transplantation. Source material: blood, either unsorted or a sorted T cell fraction (not recorded which). The chain uses TRBV5-1 and TRBJ2-7; D is possibly TRBD1 or TRBD2 (6 bases each). This TCR was recovered from a human donor who was either an allogeneic HSCT recipient or a stem cell or donor lymphocyte infusion donor (not recorded which). It is not recorded whose cells these are; they may come from a transplant donor. The CDR3 nucleotides read TGCGCCAGCAGCTTCGGGACTTTCCGGGACACGGATATGTACGAGCAGTACTTC. This gives the protein CASSFGTFRDTDMYEQYF.